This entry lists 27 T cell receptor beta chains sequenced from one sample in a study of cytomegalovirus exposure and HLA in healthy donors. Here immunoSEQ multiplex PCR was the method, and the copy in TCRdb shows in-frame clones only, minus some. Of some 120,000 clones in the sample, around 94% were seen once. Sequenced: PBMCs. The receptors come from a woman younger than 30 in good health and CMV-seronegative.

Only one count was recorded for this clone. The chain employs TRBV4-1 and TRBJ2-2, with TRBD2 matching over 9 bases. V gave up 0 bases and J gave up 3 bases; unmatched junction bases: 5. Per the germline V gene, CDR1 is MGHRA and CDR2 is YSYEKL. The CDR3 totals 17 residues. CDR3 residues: CASSQDPTSGYTGELFF. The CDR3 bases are TGCGCCAGCAGCCAAGATCCCACTAGCGGGTACACCGGGGAGCTGTTTTTT.

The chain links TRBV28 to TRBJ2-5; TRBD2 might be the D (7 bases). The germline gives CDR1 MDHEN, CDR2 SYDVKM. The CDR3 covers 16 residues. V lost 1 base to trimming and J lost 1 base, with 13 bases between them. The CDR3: CASSLFGGPIQETQYF. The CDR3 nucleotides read TGTGCCAGCAGTTTATTCGGGGGGCCGATCCAAGAGACCCAGTACTTC.

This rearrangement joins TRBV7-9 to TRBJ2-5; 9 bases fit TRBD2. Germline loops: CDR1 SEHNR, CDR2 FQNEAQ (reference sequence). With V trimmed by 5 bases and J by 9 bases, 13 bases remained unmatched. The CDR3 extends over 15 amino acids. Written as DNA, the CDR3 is TGTGCCAGCAGCGAGGCGGGGGGGCCCTCCGTGTCCCAGTACTTC. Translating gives CASSEAGGPSVSQYF.

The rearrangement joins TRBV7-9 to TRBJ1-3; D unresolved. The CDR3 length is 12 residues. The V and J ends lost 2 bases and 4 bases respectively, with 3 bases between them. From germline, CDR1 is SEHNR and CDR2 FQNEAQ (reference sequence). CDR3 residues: CASSLQGNTIYF. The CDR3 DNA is TGTGCCAGCAGCTTACAGGGAAACACCATATATTTT.

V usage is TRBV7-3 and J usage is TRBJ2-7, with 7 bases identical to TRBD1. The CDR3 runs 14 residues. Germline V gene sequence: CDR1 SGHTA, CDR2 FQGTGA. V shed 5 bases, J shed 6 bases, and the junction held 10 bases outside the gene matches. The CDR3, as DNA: TGTGCCAGCAGCCTGACAGGGTACTCCCTCGAGCAGTACTTC. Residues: CASSLTGYSLEQYF.

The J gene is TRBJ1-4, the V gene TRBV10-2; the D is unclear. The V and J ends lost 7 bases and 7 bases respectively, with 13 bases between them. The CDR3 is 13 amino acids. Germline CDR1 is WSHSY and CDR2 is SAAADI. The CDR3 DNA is TGCGCCAGCACCCCGGGAAGTAGTGAAAAACTGTTTTTT. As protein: CASTPGSSEKLFF.

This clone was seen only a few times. This CDR3 is CASSLMGTSQYEQYF. CDR3 bases: TGTGCCAGCAGTTTAATGGGGACTAGCCAGTACGAGCAGTACTTC. The chain uses TRBV27 and TRBJ2-7; 9 bases fit TRBD2. With V trimmed by 2 bases and J by 4 bases, 6 bases remained unmatched. There are 15 residues in the CDR3. Germline-derived CDR1 and CDR2 are MNHEY and SMNVEV (reference sequence).

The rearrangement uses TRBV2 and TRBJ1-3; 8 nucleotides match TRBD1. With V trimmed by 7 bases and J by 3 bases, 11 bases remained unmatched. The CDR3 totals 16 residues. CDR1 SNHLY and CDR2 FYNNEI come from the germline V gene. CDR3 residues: CASKIQQGDRGNTIYF. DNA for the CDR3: TGTGCCAGCAAAATTCAACAGGGGGATCGTGGAAACACCATATATTTT.

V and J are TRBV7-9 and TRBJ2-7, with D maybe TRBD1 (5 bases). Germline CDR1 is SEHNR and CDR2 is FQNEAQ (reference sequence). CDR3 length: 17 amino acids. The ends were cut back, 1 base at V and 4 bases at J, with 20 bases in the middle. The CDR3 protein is CASSLDRVPTVGYEQYF. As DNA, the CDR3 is TGTGCCAGCAGCTTAGATAGAGTTCCGACAGTTGGTTACGAGCAGTACTTC.

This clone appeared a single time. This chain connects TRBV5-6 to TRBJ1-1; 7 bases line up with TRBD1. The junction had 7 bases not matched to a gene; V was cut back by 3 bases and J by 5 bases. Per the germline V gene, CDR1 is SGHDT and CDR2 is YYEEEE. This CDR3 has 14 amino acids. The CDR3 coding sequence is TGTGCCAGCAGCTGGGGGACCAGGGGGACTGAAGCTTTCTTT. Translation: CASSWGTRGTEAFF. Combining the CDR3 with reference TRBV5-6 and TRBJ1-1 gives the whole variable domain DAGVTQSPTHLIKTRGQQVTLRCSPKSGHDTVSWYQQALGQGPQFIFQYYEEEERQRGNFPDRFSGHQFPNYSSELNVNALLLGDSALYLCASSWGTRGTEAFFGQGTRLTVV.

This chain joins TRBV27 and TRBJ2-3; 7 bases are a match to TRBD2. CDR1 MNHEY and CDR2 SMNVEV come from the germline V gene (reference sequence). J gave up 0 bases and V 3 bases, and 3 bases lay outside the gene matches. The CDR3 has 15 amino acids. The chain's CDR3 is CASSFMRESTDTQYF. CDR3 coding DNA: TGTGCCAGCAGTTTCATGCGGGAGAGCACAGATACGCAGTATTTT.

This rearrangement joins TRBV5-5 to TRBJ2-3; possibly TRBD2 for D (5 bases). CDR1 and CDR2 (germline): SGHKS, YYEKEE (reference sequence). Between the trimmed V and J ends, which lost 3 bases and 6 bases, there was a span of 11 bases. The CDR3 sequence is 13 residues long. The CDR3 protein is CASSSPDLDTQYF. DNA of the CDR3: TGTGCCAGCAGCTCCCCGGACTTGGATACGCAGTATTTT.

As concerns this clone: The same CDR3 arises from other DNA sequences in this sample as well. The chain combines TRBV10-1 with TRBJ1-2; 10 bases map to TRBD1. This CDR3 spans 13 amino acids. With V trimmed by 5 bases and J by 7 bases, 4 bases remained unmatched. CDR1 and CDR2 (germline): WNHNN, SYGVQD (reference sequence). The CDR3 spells CASSPDRGFGYTF. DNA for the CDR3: TGCGCCAGCAGTCCGGACAGGGGGTTTGGCTACACCTTC.

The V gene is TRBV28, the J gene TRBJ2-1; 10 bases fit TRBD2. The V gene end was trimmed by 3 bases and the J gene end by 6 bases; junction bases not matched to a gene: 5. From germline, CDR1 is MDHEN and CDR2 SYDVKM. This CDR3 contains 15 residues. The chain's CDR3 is CASSFYPSGSNEQFF. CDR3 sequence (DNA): TGTGCCAGCAGTTTTTACCCTAGCGGGAGCAATGAGCAGTTCTTC.

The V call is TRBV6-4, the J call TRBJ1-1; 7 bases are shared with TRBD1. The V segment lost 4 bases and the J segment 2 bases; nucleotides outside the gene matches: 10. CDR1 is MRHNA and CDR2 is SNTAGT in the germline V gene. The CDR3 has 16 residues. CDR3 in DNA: TGTGCCAGCAGTGCGACCGTCGGGACAGCAAACACTGAAGCTTTCTTT. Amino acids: CASSATVGTANTEAFF.

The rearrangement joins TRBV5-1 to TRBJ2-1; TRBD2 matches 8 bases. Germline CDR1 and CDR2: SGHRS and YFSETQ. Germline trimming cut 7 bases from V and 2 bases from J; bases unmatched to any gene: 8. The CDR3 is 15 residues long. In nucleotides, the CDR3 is TGCGCCAGCGAAAGCGGGAGAAGCACCTACAATGAGCAGTTCTTC. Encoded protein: CASESGRSTYNEQFF.

CDR3 amino acids: CASSLDPRSYGYTF. Written as DNA, the CDR3 is TGTGCCAGCAGCTTAGACCCTAGGTCCTATGGCTACACCTTC. This chain uses TRBV11-2 with TRBJ1-2; D gene uncertain. This CDR3 comprises 14 residues. Between the trimmed V and J ends, which lost 0 bases and 4 bases, there was a span of 9 bases. Germline CDR1 reads SGHAT; CDR2 reads FQNNGV. The variable domain in full, with the rest retrieved from reference TRBV11-2 and TRBJ1-2, is EAGVAQSPRYKIIEKRQSVAFWCNPISGHATLYWYQQILGQGPKLLIQFQNNGVVDDSQLPKDRFSAERLKGVDSTLKIQPAKLEDSAVYLCASSLDPRSYGYTFGSGTRLTVV.

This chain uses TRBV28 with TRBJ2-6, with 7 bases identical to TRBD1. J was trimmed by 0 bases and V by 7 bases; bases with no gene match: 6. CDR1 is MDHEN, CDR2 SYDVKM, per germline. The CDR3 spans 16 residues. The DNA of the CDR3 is TGTGCCAGCACTCCGGGACAGCCCTCTGGGGCCAACGTCCTGACTTTC. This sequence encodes CASTPGQPSGANVLTF.

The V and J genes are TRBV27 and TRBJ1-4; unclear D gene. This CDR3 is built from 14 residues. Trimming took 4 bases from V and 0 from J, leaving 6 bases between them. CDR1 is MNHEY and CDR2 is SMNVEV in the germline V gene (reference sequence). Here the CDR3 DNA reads TGTGCCAGCAGTTCGACACCAACTAATGAAAAACTGTTTTTT. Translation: CASSSTPTNEKLFF.

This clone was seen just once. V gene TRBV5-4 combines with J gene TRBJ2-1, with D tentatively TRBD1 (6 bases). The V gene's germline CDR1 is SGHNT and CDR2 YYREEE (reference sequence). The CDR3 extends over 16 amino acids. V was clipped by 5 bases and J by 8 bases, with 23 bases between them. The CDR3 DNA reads TGTGCCAGCAGTCTAGGTGGTTCACAGGGATTGGATGAGCAGTTCTTC. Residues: CASSLGGSQGLDEQFF.

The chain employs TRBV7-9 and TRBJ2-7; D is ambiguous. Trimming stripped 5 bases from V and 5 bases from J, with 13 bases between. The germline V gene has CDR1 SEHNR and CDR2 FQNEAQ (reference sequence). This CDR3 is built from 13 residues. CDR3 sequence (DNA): TGTGCCAGCAGCCTCAGAGACTGGGACGAGCAGTACTTC. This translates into CASSLRDWDEQYF.

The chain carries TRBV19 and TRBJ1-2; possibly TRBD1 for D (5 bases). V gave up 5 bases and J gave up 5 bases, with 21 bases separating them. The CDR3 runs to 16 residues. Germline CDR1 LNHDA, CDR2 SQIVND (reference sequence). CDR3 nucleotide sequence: TGTGCCAGTAGTTGGTCCGGGACTCGACTTTCTTATGGCTACACCTTC. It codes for CASSWSGTRLSYGYTF.

The CDR3 nucleotides read TGTGCCAGCAGTTCGGGGGGTCAGCCCCAGCATTTT. Translating it yields CASSSGGQPQHF. The V and J genes are TRBV28 and TRBJ1-5; a weak D match, TRBD1 (5 bases). Trimming cost V 4 bases and J 6 bases, with 7 bases left between them. The germline CDR1 and CDR2 sequences are MDHEN and SYDVKM. The CDR3 runs to 12 residues.

The CDR3 coding sequence is TGTGCCAGCAGTCCAAGCGAGGGGGCGGGTATTAAAGAGACCCAGTACTTC. Residues: CASSPSEGAGIKETQYF. The chain is built from TRBV28 and TRBJ2-5, with 7 bases fitting TRBD1. CDR3 length: 17 residues. Germline V gene sequence: CDR1 MDHEN, CDR2 SYDVKM. V lost 5 bases and J lost 3; bases outside the gene matches: 15.

The CDR3: CASSQVPGQGAEQYF. CDR3 DNA: TGCGCCAGCAGCCAAGTCCCCGGACAGGGGGCCGAGCAGTACTTC. The V call is TRBV4-1, the J call TRBJ2-7; 11 bases are shared with TRBD1. The trim removed 1 base at V and 6 bases at J, leaving 5 bases unmatched. In germline, CDR1 is MGHRA, CDR2 YSYEKL. This CDR3 is 15 amino acids long.

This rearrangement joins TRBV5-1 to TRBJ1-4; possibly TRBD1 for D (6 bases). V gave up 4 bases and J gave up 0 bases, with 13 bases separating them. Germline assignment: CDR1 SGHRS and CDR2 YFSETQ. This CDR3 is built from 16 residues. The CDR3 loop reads CASSHGRGATNEKLFF. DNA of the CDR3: TGCGCCAGCAGCCATGGCAGGGGTGCAACTAATGAAAAACTGTTTTTT.

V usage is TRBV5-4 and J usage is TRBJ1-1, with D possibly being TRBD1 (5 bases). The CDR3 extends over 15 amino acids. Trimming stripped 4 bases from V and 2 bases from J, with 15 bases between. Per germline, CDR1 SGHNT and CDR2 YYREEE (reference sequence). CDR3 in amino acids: CASSGGGEGNTEAFF. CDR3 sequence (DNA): TGTGCCAGCAGCGGCGGGGGGGAGGGAAACACTGAAGCTTTCTTT.